The 11 T cell receptor beta chains in this list originate from one sample, sequenced in a study of beta chain features in type 1 diabetes. The entirety of the isolated RNA underwent reverse transcription, so expressed TCRB transcripts were sequenced. Only in-frame clones appear in the TCRdb table, and some are missing; sequencing was by immunoSEQ multiplex PCR. Altogether about 40,000 clones are present, around 48% being singletons, with the ten largest covering under 0.9%. Sequenced material: central memory CD4+ T cells from blood. These receptor sequences come from a young woman in good health.

The chain combines TRBV12-5 with TRBJ2-5; 10 bases fit TRBD2. The trim removed 5 bases at V and 1 base at J, leaving 13 bases unmatched. There are 18 residues in the CDR3. The germline V gene has CDR1 LGHNT and CDR2 FRNRAP. CDR3 region: CASGAPRGSGGPQETQYF. In DNA, the CDR3 is TGTGCTAGTGGTGCCCCCCGCGGTAGCGGGGGGCCCCAAGAGACCCAGTACTTC.

The V and J genes are TRBV5-1 and TRBJ2-1; 9 bases are a match to TRBD1. V lost 0 bases, J lost 8 bases, and 6 bases stayed unmatched. Germline V gene sequence: CDR1 SGHRS, CDR2 YFSETQ. The CDR3 loop spans 15 amino acids. The CDR3 DNA reads as TGCGCCAGCAGCTTGGGAGGGACAGGGTTCTATGAGCAGTTCTTC. Protein: CASSLGGTGFYEQFF.

This clone was seen a few times. The chain joins TRBV6-1 to TRBJ2-5; D is undetermined. The CDR3 is 13 residues long. V lost 7 bases and J 2 bases, leaving 11 bases between the germline ends. Germline CDR1 and CDR2: MNHNS and SASEGT. Here the CDR3 DNA reads TGTGCCAGCAATCGGCGCGGACAAGAGACCCAGTACTTC. Translated: CASNRRGQETQYF.

The chain recombines TRBV5-1 with TRBJ2-1; 7 bases are shared with TRBD1. The CDR3 is made up of 16 amino acids. After removal of 1 base from V and 6 bases from J, the junction contained 10 bases not matched to a gene. CDR1 and CDR2 from the germline V gene are SGHRS and YFSETQ. CDR3 sequence: CASSLPLGQNINEQFF. CDR3 DNA: TGCGCCAGCAGCTTGCCCTTGGGACAGAACATCAATGAGCAGTTCTTC.

The J gene is TRBJ2-1, the V gene TRBV5-1; TRBD2 aligns across 10 bases. The junction had 3 bases not matched to a gene; V was cut back by 4 bases and J by 5 bases. Looked up from germline, CDR1 is SGHRS and CDR2 is YFSETQ. This CDR3 is built from 14 residues. The CDR3 sequence: CASSGAGGHNEQFF. The CDR3 DNA reads as TGCGCCAGCAGCGGAGCGGGAGGGCACAATGAGCAGTTCTTC.

This clone was seen a handful of times. The genes are TRBV7-9 and TRBJ2-7, with TRBD1 matching 7 bases. CDR3 length equals 14 residues. V gave up 5 bases and J gave up 3 bases; unmatched junction bases: 7. The germline V gene has CDR1 SEHNR and CDR2 FQNEAQ (reference sequence). The CDR3 nucleotides read TGTGCCAGCAGCCTCCCGGGACAGAACTACGAGCAGTACTTC. This gives the protein CASSLPGQNYEQYF. Variable domain in full (rest from reference TRBV7-9 and TRBJ2-7): DTGVSQNPRHKITKRGQNVTFRCDPISEHNRLYWYRQTLGQGPEFLTYFQNEAQLEKSRLLSDRFSAERPKGSFSTLEIQRTEQGDSAMYLCASSLPGQNYEQYFGPGTRLTVT.

J is TRBJ2-3 and V is TRBV9, with 10 bases fitting TRBD2. The trim removed 2 bases at V and 5 bases at J, leaving 11 bases unmatched. This CDR3 contains 17 residues. Germline CDR1 reads SGDLS; CDR2 reads YYNGEE. The CDR3 nucleotides read TGTGCCAGCAGCGTTAGTGTCAGCGGGGGGGCCGTAGATACGCAGTATTTT. Translating gives CASSVSVSGGAVDTQYF.

This clone was counted between two and nine times. The chain joins TRBV6-1 to TRBJ1-3; a possible D gene is TRBD1 (5 bases). This CDR3 comprises 15 residues. V lost 3 bases to trimming and J lost 4 bases, with 13 bases between them. CDR1 is MNHNS, CDR2 SASEGT, per germline. This CDR3 is CASSERGGGGNTIYF. CDR3 nucleotides: TGTGCCAGCAGTGAGAGGGGAGGAGGAGGAAACACCATATATTTT.

The chain is built from TRBV19 and TRBJ2-5, with D unclear. Germline loops: CDR1 LNHDA, CDR2 SQIVND (reference sequence). The CDR3 length is 16 residues. V dropped 3 bases and J dropped 5 bases, with 19 bases sitting between them. The CDR3 nucleotides read TGTGCCAGTAGTATGCAGCGAACAAGAACCTCGGAGACCCAGTACTTC. It specifies CASSMQRTRTSETQYF.

This rearrangement joins TRBV5-1 to TRBJ1-1; 7 nucleotides align to TRBD1. The CDR3 runs to 17 residues. V was pared by 4 bases and J by 6 bases, with 18 bases of the junction left unmatched. CDR1 is SGHRS, CDR2 YFSETQ, per germline. The CDR3 is CASSLVPPNRGLSEAFF. As DNA, the CDR3 is TGCGCCAGCAGCCTGGTCCCACCGAACAGGGGATTGTCTGAAGCTTTCTTT.

The chain couples TRBV27 to TRBJ2-1, with 8 bases matching TRBD1. The V segment lost 7 bases and the J segment 7 bases; nucleotides outside the gene matches: 9. This CDR3 region has 14 residues. Germline lookup yields CDR1 MNHEY and CDR2 SMNVEV (reference sequence). CDR3 sequence reads: CASMQGARRNEQFF. The CDR3, as DNA: TGTGCCAGCATGCAGGGGGCCCGGAGGAATGAGCAGTTCTTC.